These 10 T cell receptor beta chains share one sample of origin, sequenced in a study of shared T cell receptors in the human thymus. The protocol was immunoSEQ multiplex PCR, while the TCRdb copy is restricted to in-frame clones and leaves out a portion. Of approximately 660,000 clones in the sample, 85% to 90% were seen once. In addition, the sample was reused for a study of human thymus T cells.

The sequencing input was thymocytes. These TCRs come from a boy under two years old with a congenital heart defect.

The chain couples TRBV7-4 to TRBJ2-1; possibly TRBD2 for D (6 bases). V lost 0 bases, J lost 9 bases, and 18 bases lay in between. The germline V gene has CDR1 SGHVT and CDR2 SQSDAQ. The CDR3 is 16 amino acids. CDR3 sequence reads: CASSLAPQRRGGEQFF. CDR3 bases: TGTGCCAGCAGCTTAGCGCCCCAGCGCCGGGGAGGTGAGCAGTTCTTC.

The chain links TRBV19 to TRBJ2-1; D call uncertain. The CDR3 loop spans 13 amino acids. Germline V gene sequence: CDR1 LNHDA, CDR2 SQIVND (reference sequence). The V and J ends lost 3 bases and 4 bases respectively, with 7 bases between them. The CDR3 here is CASSMSSYNEQFF. CDR3 coding DNA: TGTGCCAGTAGTATGTCTAGTTACAATGAGCAGTTCTTC.

This sequence joins TRBV10-2 and TRBJ2-4; D may be TRBD1 (6 bases). The V end was cut by 7 bases, the J end by 0 bases, with 10 bases between. Germline V gene data show CDR1 as WSHSY and CDR2 as SAAADI. The CDR3 loop spans 14 amino acids. In DNA, the CDR3 is TGCGCCAGCAACGAGGACAGAGCCAAAAACATTCAGTACTTC. This translates into CASNEDRAKNIQYF.

This clone was counted only a few times. This sequence joins TRBV9 and TRBJ2-1, with D maybe TRBD2 (5 bases). The CDR3 is made up of 12 amino acids. The ends were cut back, 3 bases at V and 14 bases at J, with 15 bases in the middle. Per the germline V gene, CDR1 is SGDLS and CDR2 is YYNGEE. The CDR3 bases are TGTGCCAGCAGCGGCAACTCCCGAGCGGAGTTCTTC. Translated: CASSGNSRAEFF. Full variable domain (outside the CDR3, taken from reference TRBV9 and TRBJ2-1): DSGVTQTPKHLITATGQRVTLRCSPRSGDLSVYWYQQSLDQGLQFLIQYYNGEERAKGNILERFSAQQFPDLHSELNLSSLELGDSALYFCASSGNSRAEFFGPGTRLTVL.

V gene TRBV19 combines with J gene TRBJ2-3; 7 bases match TRBD1. V was clipped by 3 bases and J by 3 bases; unmatched bases: 6. The CDR3 extends over 15 amino acids. In germline, CDR1 is LNHDA, CDR2 SQIVND (reference sequence). The CDR3 here is CASSMDDRETDTQYF. CDR3 bases: TGTGCCAGTAGTATGGACGACAGGGAAACAGATACGCAGTATTTT.

V is TRBV29-1 and J is TRBJ2-7; 8 positions match TRBD1. The CDR3 covers 14 residues. The V gene's germline CDR1 is SQVTM and CDR2 ANQGSEA. Germline trimming cut 3 bases from V and 3 bases from J; bases unmatched to any gene: 7. The chain's CDR3 is CSVESGQGGYEQYF. CDR3 DNA sequence: TGCAGCGTTGAGTCCGGACAGGGAGGCTACGAGCAGTACTTC.

This chain joins TRBV27 and TRBJ2-7, with 9 bases fitting TRBD2. Germline V gene lookup returns CDR1 MNHEY and CDR2 SMNVEV (reference sequence). The CDR3 has 15 amino acids. V was clipped by 11 bases and J by 2 bases; unmatched bases: 13. The CDR3 nucleotides are TGTGCCGGGGTGATGGGACTAGCATTCGCCTACGAGCAGTACTTC. Residues: CAGVMGLAFAYEQYF.

This clone was recorded once. The chain combines TRBV6-5 with TRBJ1-5; D is uncertain. Trimming pared 0 bases from V and 10 bases from J, leaving 16 bases between. The length of the CDR3 is 15 residues. Germline V gene lookup returns CDR1 MNHEY and CDR2 SVGAGI. As DNA, the CDR3 is TGTGCCAGCAGTTACTCTGTGACATACCCCCATCCCCAGCATTTT. Translated: CASSYSVTYPHPQHF.

The V gene is TRBV4-2, the J gene TRBJ2-3, with a tentative D call TRBD2 (5 bases). Germline V lookup: CDR1 LGHNA, CDR2 YNFKEQ. V lost 0 bases and J lost 3, with 10 bases in between. This CDR3 has 15 amino acids. The CDR3 coding sequence is TGTGCCAGCAGCCAAGAGGACCGGAGGACAGATACGCAGTATTTT. Translated: CASSQEDRRTDTQYF.

V is TRBV5-1 and J is TRBJ2-1, with 11 nucleotides matching TRBD1. Germline V lookup: CDR1 SGHRS, CDR2 YFSETQ. The CDR3 is made up of 14 amino acids. J lost 4 bases, V lost 3 bases, and 0 bases had no gene match. This chain's CDR3 is CASSWDRGYNEQFF. CDR3 in DNA: TGCGCCAGCAGCTGGGACAGGGGGTACAATGAGCAGTTCTTC.